Each of the 17 T cell receptor beta chains below was sequenced from the same sample in a study of blood T cell repertoires in COVID-19. Using immunoSEQ multiplex PCR, the repertoire was profiled, and TCRdb retains in-frame clones only, with some absent. This table holds around 250,000 clones, about 87% found once. The sequenced sample was PBMCs or T cells enriched from blood (not recorded which). The origin of the receptors is a woman aged 40 to 55 who had been exposed to COVID-19.

The V gene is TRBV5-4, the J gene TRBJ2-3, with D possibly TRBD2 on 5 matching bases. The CDR3 consists of 14 residues. V lost 2 bases to trimming and J lost 6 bases, with 13 bases between them. The germline V gene has CDR1 SGHNT and CDR2 YYREEE (reference sequence). CDR3 loop: CASSLDYEGDTQYF. The CDR3 DNA reads as TGTGCCAGCAGCTTAGACTATGAAGGGGATACGCAGTATTTT. The full variable domain, with the rest looked up from reference TRBV5-4 and TRBJ2-3, is ETGVTQSPTHLIKTRGQQVTLRCSSQSGHNTVSWYQQALGQGPQFIFQYYREEENGRGNFPPRFSGLQFPNYSSELNVNALELDDSALYLCASSLDYEGDTQYFGPGTRLTVL.

The J gene is TRBJ1-2, the V gene TRBV7-2, with D maybe TRBD1 (5 bases). The germline gives CDR1 SGHTA, CDR2 FQGNSA. Trimming took 3 bases from V and 3 from J, leaving 8 bases between them. The CDR3 runs to 13 residues. CDR3 DNA sequence: TGTGCCAGCAGCTTCGGGGGGGACTATGGCTACACCTTC. This encodes CASSFGGDYGYTF.

A single count supports this clone. V is TRBV5-1 and J is TRBJ2-3; 7 nucleotides agree with TRBD2. The CDR3 consists of 13 residues. Per germline, CDR1 SGHRS and CDR2 YFSETQ. The J segment lost 11 bases and the V segment lost 0 bases, leaving 6 bases of the junction unmatched. CDR3 nucleotide sequence: TGCGCCAGCAGCTTGGCTCAAGCGGGGTGGCAGTATTTT. Translated, it gives CASSLAQAGWQYF.

This chain connects TRBV3-1 (or the pseudogene TRBV3-2) to TRBJ1-2; 8 bases fit TRBD1. Trimming removed 1 base from V and 8 bases from J; junction bases left unmatched: 9. This CDR3 comprises 15 residues. Per the germline V gene, CDR1 is LGHDT and CDR2 is YNNKEL (reference sequence). CDR3 protein: CASSQGAGGTGGYTF. The DNA for the CDR3 is TGTGCCAGCAGCCAAGGGGCAGGGGGCACGGGAGGCTACACCTTC.

The V and J genes are TRBV28 and TRBJ2-5, with TRBD2 matching over 11 bases. Germline loops: CDR1 MDHEN, CDR2 SYDVKM. CDR3 length: 14 amino acids. J gave up 7 bases and V 6 bases, and 7 bases lay outside the gene matches. The CDR3 nucleotides read TGTGCCAGCAGATTAGCGGGGGGGGCTCCGACCCAGTACTTC. Its translation: CASRLAGGAPTQYF.

CDR3 nucleotide sequence: TGTGCCAGCAGCTACCGGCGGGGGGGTGCCGAGCAGTACGTC. The encoded protein is CASSYRRGGAEQYV. The J gene is TRBJ2-7, the V gene TRBV7-8; 9 positions match TRBD2. Trimming at V came to 4 bases and at J to 6 bases, leaving 7 bases not matched to a gene. This CDR3 is 14 amino acids long. Germline V gives CDR1 SGHVS, CDR2 FQNEAQ.

CDR3 nucleotides: TGTGCCAGCAGCCCCCCCGACAGGGTAAACACTGAAGCTTTCTTT. Its translation: CASSPPDRVNTEAFF. The rearrangement uses TRBV6-2 or TRBV6-3 and TRBJ1-1, with 7 bases lining up with TRBD1. Germline loops: CDR1 MNHEY, CDR2 SVGEGT. The CDR3 runs 15 residues. With V trimmed by 6 bases and J by 2 bases, 9 bases remained unmatched.

This chain links TRBV28 with TRBJ1-5; 7 bases align to TRBD1. The V and J ends lost 8 bases and 4 bases, in that order; junction bases with no gene match: 5. The CDR3 loop spans 13 amino acids. The germline V gene has CDR1 MDHEN and CDR2 SYDVKM. CDR3 nucleotide sequence: TGTGCCAGCTACGCGACAGGGAATCAGCCCCAGCATTTT. Translating it yields CASYATGNQPQHF.

The chain recombines TRBV4-1 with TRBJ2-7; a possible D gene is TRBD2 (6 bases). The ends were cut back, 4 bases at V and 4 bases at J, with 14 bases in the middle. CDR3 length: 14 amino acids. Germline values: CDR1 MGHRA, CDR2 YSYEKL. CDR3 amino acids: CASSRPGVGYEQYF. The CDR3 nucleotides read TGCGCCAGCAGCCGACCGGGAGTTGGGTACGAGCAGTACTTC.

The chain is built from TRBV2 and TRBJ1-6; 9 positions agree with TRBD1. CDR1 and CDR2 from the germline V gene are SNHLY and FYNNEI. The junction had 7 bases not matched to a gene; V was cut back by 6 bases and J by 10 bases. There are 14 residues in the CDR3. CDR3 in DNA: TGTGCCAGCAGGGCCGGGACAGGGTCCTCACCCCTCCACTTT. It is translated as CASRAGTGSSPLHF.

Note on this clone: This CDR3 is also generated by other DNA sequences in the sample. The CDR3 loop is CASSGQGYGYTF. CDR3 DNA: TGTGCCAGCAGTGGACAGGGGTATGGCTACACCTTC. V usage is TRBV28 and J usage is TRBJ1-2, with 9 bases lining up with TRBD1. J was trimmed by 5 bases and V by 5 bases; bases with no gene match: 0. This CDR3 spans 12 amino acids. The germline gives CDR1 MDHEN, CDR2 SYDVKM.

The genes are TRBV30 and TRBJ2-2; maybe TRBD2 (5 bases). Trimming removed 2 bases at V and 3 bases at J, with 10 bases between. CDR3 size: 14 residues. Germline values: CDR1 GTSNPN, CDR2 SVGIG (reference sequence). The CDR3 sequence is CAWSISRDTGELFF. CDR3 sequence (DNA): TGTGCCTGGAGTATCTCGCGGGACACCGGGGAGCTGTTTTTT.

The chain carries TRBV27 and TRBJ2-3, with 8 bases fitting TRBD2. Unmatched junction bases numbered 7, after V lost 3 bases and J lost 2 bases. There are 16 residues in the CDR3. Looked up from germline, CDR1 is MNHEY and CDR2 is SMNVEV (reference sequence). CDR3 bases: TGTGCCAGCAGTTTGGGAACTAGCGGTCTCACAGATACGCAGTATTTT. Protein sequence: CASSLGTSGLTDTQYF.

Of note for this clone: Other DNA sequences in the same sample also yield this CDR3. The J gene is TRBJ2-5, the V gene TRBV14; weak D call: TRBD1 (5 bases). The CDR3 contains 13 residues. V lost 2 bases and J 5 bases, leaving 9 bases between the germline ends. Germline CDR1 reads SGHDN; CDR2 reads FVKESK. CDR3 sequence: CASSQNRGETQYF. The CDR3 DNA is TGTGCCAGCAGCCAAAATAGGGGCGAGACCCAGTACTTC.

The chain employs TRBV4-3 and TRBJ1-2; 9 bases match TRBD1. Looked up from germline, CDR1 is LGHNA and CDR2 is YSLEER. The CDR3 covers 15 residues. V shed 6 bases and J 5 bases; nucleotides not matched to a gene: 10. CDR3 sequence (DNA): TGCGCCAGCAGGCCGGGGACAGGGAAGCTTTATGGCTACACCTTC. This translates into CASRPGTGKLYGYTF.

The rearrangement uses TRBV5-6 and TRBJ1-2; TRBD1 aligns across 9 bases. Germline values: CDR1 SGHDT, CDR2 YYEEEE. The length of the CDR3 is 16 residues. V lost 4 bases, J lost 0 bases, and 7 bases stayed unmatched. The DNA for the CDR3 is TGTGCCAGCAGCCCCACCGGGACAGGGACTAACTATGGCTACACCTTC. Its protein is CASSPTGTGTNYGYTF.

The chain joins TRBV9 to TRBJ2-6, with D possibly matching TRBD1 (5 bases). Germline values: CDR1 SGDLS, CDR2 YYNGEE. The CDR3 runs 15 residues. V was shortened by 3 bases and J by 1 base, with 8 bases between the two germline ends. CDR3 sequence reads: CASSARVSGANVLTF. The CDR3, as DNA: TGTGCCAGCAGCGCCAGGGTTTCTGGGGCCAACGTCCTGACTTTC. Full variable domain (outside the CDR3, taken from reference TRBV9 and TRBJ2-6): DSGVTQTPKHLITATGQRVTLRCSPRSGDLSVYWYQQSLDQGLQFLIQYYNGEERAKGNILERFSAQQFPDLHSELNLSSLELGDSALYFCASSARVSGANVLTFGAGSRLTVL.